A single sample gave rise to the 24 T cell receptor beta chains below, sequenced in a study of blood T cell repertoires in COVID-19. Method: immunoSEQ multiplex PCR; TCRdb's copy keeps in-frame clones and lacks some. The table has 250,000 or so clones, about 85% seen once. The sequenced material came from PBMCs or T cells enriched from blood (not recorded which). The receptors originated from a woman in her forties or fifties who had been exposed to COVID-19.

The gene calls are TRBV5-1 and TRBJ1-4; D gene uncertain. This CDR3 spans 17 amino acids. V was cut by 2 bases and J by 2 bases, with 16 bases left in between. Germline CDR1 reads SGHRS; CDR2 reads YFSETQ. The CDR3 DNA is TGCGCCAGCAGCTTAGGAGCCCCGACCTCCACTAATGAAAAACTGTTTTTT. Amino acids: CASSLGAPTSTNEKLFF.

The CDR3 is CASSPGTANEQYF. The CDR3 bases are TGCGCCAGCAGCCCGGGGACAGCGAACGAGCAGTACTTC. The chain is built from TRBV5-1 and TRBJ2-7; TRBD1 aligns across 7 bases. The germline V gene encodes CDR1 SGHRS and CDR2 YFSETQ. The junction had 6 bases not matched to a gene; V was cut back by 4 bases and J by 5 bases. This CDR3 region has 13 residues.

The V gene is TRBV6-5, the J gene TRBJ1-1, with D possibly being TRBD1 (5 bases). Trimming took off 4 bases at V and 5 bases at J, with 14 bases between the two ends. This CDR3 has 14 residues. The germline V gene encodes CDR1 MNHEY and CDR2 SVGAGI. CDR3 DNA sequence: TGTGCCAGCAGTTGGGCCGGGGGTACAACTGAAGCTTTCTTT. Translation: CASSWAGGTTEAFF.

V is TRBV5-1 and J is TRBJ1-1; D unresolved. The germline V gene encodes CDR1 SGHRS and CDR2 YFSETQ. Trimming shortened V by 4 bases and J by 6 bases, and 7 bases separated the two germline ends. CDR3 length: 11 amino acids. Written as DNA, the CDR3 is TGCGCCAGCAGCCAGGAACCTGAAGCTTTCTTT. This sequence encodes CASSQEPEAFF. Using reference TRBV5-1 and TRBJ1-1 for the parts outside the CDR3, the full variable domain is KAGVTQTPRYLIKTRGQQVTLSCSPISGHRSVSWYQQTPGQGLQFLFEYFSETQRNKGNFPGRFSGRQFSNSRSEMNVSTLELGDSALYLCASSQEPEAFFGQGTRLTVV.

This chain uses TRBV14 with TRBJ2-3; 7 bases are a match to TRBD2. The CDR3 runs to 16 residues. CDR1 SGHDN and CDR2 FVKESK come from the germline V gene. V gave up 1 base and J gave up 0 bases; unmatched junction bases: 4. This chain's CDR3 is CASSQGSSGSTDTQYF. CDR3 DNA: TGTGCCAGCAGCCAAGGTTCTAGCGGTAGCACAGATACGCAGTATTTT. Combining the CDR3 with reference TRBV14 and TRBJ2-3 gives the whole variable domain EAGVTQFPSHSVIEKGQTVTLRCDPISGHDNLYWYRRVMGKEIKFLLHFVKESKQDESGMPNNRFLAERTGGTYSTLKVQPAELEDSGVYFCASSQGSSGSTDTQYFGPGTRLTVL.

The V and J genes are TRBV25-1 and TRBJ1-1; D remains ambiguous. Germline V gene sequence: CDR1 MGHDK, CDR2 SYGVNS. The V end lost 2 bases, the J end lost 3 bases, and 10 bases lay between the germline ends. The CDR3 extends over 14 amino acids. The CDR3 DNA reads as TGTGCCAGCAGTGAACTAAACCGTGACACTGAAGCTTTCTTT. Residues: CASSELNRDTEAFF.

This clone was detected a few times. The rearrangement uses TRBV24-1 and TRBJ2-7, with 8 positions matching TRBD1. The CDR3 extends over 12 amino acids. The J segment lost 6 bases and the V segment lost 9 bases, leaving 6 bases of the junction unmatched. Germline assignment: CDR1 KGHDR and CDR2 SFDVKD. The CDR3 bases are TGTGCCACCTCGGACAGGGACGGCGAGCAGTACTTC. This sequence encodes CATSDRDGEQYF.

The J gene is TRBJ2-3, the V gene TRBV21-1; the table gives TRBD2 as D, unverified against the DNA. TRBV21-1 counts as a pseudogene. The CDR3 extends over 19 amino acids. CDR3 nucleotides: TGTGCCAGCAGCAATCGGAAGGAGAGCGGGGGGCCCAGCACAGATACGCAGTATTTT. Residues: CASSNRKESGGPSTDTQYF.

The chain recombines TRBV4-3 with TRBJ1-1, with D uncertain. The V end was cut by 1 base, the J end by 10 bases, with 19 bases between. Germline CDR1 is LGHNA and CDR2 is YSLEER. CDR3 size: 15 residues. CDR3 DNA sequence: TGCGCCAGCAGCCAAGCCCCACTAGGACTTGAAGGAGCTTTCTTT. This sequence encodes CASSQAPLGLEGAFF.

The gene calls are TRBV10-1 and TRBJ2-7; 10 bases align to TRBD1. Germline trimming cut 3 bases from V and 7 bases from J; bases unmatched to any gene: 9. The CDR3 totals 15 residues. CDR1 is WNHNN, CDR2 SYGVQD, per germline (reference sequence). The CDR3: CASSDTGTGVVEQYF. The CDR3 DNA is TGCGCCAGCAGTGATACCGGGACAGGGGTAGTGGAGCAGTACTTC.

V usage is TRBV4-3 and J usage is TRBJ2-1, with TRBD2 matching over 9 bases. In germline, CDR1 is LGHNA, CDR2 YSLEER. The CDR3 has 16 residues. J was trimmed by 3 bases and V by 1 base; bases with no gene match: 4. CDR3 amino acids: CASSQVLSGGYNEQFF. The CDR3, as DNA: TGCGCCAGCAGCCAAGTACTTAGCGGGGGCTACAATGAGCAGTTCTTC.

The rearrangement links TRBV18 to TRBJ2-2; the match to TRBD1 covers 10 bases. This CDR3 is 15 amino acids long. V was pared by 6 bases and J by 2 bases, with 3 bases of the junction left unmatched. In germline, CDR1 is KGHSH, CDR2 LQKENI. CDR3 sequence reads: CASSRDRGNTGELFF. The CDR3 DNA reads TGTGCCAGCTCGCGGGACAGGGGAAACACCGGGGAGCTGTTTTTT. Filled out from reference TRBV18 and TRBJ2-2, the complete variable domain reads NAGVMQNPRHLVRRRGQEARLRCSPMKGHSHVYWYRQLPEEGLKFMVYLQKENIIDESGMPKERFSAEFPKEGPSILRIQQVVRGDSAAYFCASSRDRGNTGELFFGEGSRLTVL.

This clone has a single count. The chain carries TRBV7-9 and TRBJ1-1, with D possibly TRBD1 on 5 matching bases. The CDR3 extends over 15 amino acids. Germline-derived CDR1 and CDR2 are SEHNR and FQNEAQ (reference sequence). V was cut by 5 bases and J by 3 bases, with 16 bases left in between. The CDR3 loop is CASSRGSGRDTEAFF. The CDR3 coding sequence is TGTGCCAGCAGCCGCGGCTCCGGCAGGGACACTGAAGCTTTCTTT.

This clone appeared once. The chain has TRBV9 and TRBJ2-3, with TRBD1 matching 8 bases. CDR3 length equals 14 residues. V gave up 4 bases and J gave up 7 bases; unmatched junction bases: 8. Germline CDR1 reads SGDLS; CDR2 reads YYNGEE. CDR3 DNA sequence: TGTGCCAGCAGCCCCCAAAGGACAGGGTATACGCAGTATTTT. This sequence encodes CASSPQRTGYTQYF.

This chain links TRBV5-6 with TRBJ2-5, with unresolved D. Germline V lookup: CDR1 SGHDT, CDR2 YYEEEE. The V end lost 0 bases, the J end lost 5 bases, and 11 bases lay between the germline ends. CDR3 length: 14 amino acids. The CDR3 protein is CASSLGDPRETQYF. CDR3 nucleotide sequence: TGTGCCAGCAGCTTGGGCGACCCGAGGGAGACCCAGTACTTC.

The rearrangement uses TRBV19 and TRBJ2-5, with 7 bases identical to TRBD1. This CDR3 spans 13 amino acids. Germline V gene sequence: CDR1 LNHDA, CDR2 SQIVND (reference sequence). After removal of 4 bases from V and 7 bases from J, the junction contained 6 bases not matched to a gene. The CDR3 DNA reads TGTGCCAGTAGTAGCAACAGGGGTGGGACCCAGTACTTC. This translates into CASSSNRGGTQYF.

The gene calls are TRBV29-1 and TRBJ1-3; 9 bases are a match to TRBD1. Germline CDR1 and CDR2: SQVTM and ANQGSEA. CDR3 length equals 16 residues. With V trimmed by 6 bases and J by 0 bases, 9 bases remained unmatched. CDR3 in amino acids: CSVDTGTGHSGNTIYF. The CDR3 nucleotides read TGCAGCGTGGATACCGGGACAGGGCACTCTGGAAACACCATATATTTT.

This chain joins TRBV19 and TRBJ1-1; D perhaps matches TRBD1 (5 bases). CDR1 and CDR2 from the germline V gene are LNHDA and SQIVND (reference sequence). Deletions cut 3 bases from V and 1 base from J, with 12 bases between. The CDR3 runs to 15 residues. The CDR3 DNA reads TGTGCCAGTAGTATCCTGGACACTTCGAACACTGAAGCTTTCTTT. Residues: CASSILDTSNTEAFF.

V is TRBV7-2 and J is TRBJ1-1, with 8 bases fitting TRBD1. V lost 7 bases, J lost 0 bases, and 10 bases stayed unmatched. This CDR3 has 16 amino acids. Germline V gene sequence: CDR1 SGHTA, CDR2 FQGNSA. The CDR3 loop reads CASTFLAGGLNTEAFF. CDR3 nucleotides: TGTGCCAGCACCTTTTTGGCAGGGGGCTTGAACACTGAAGCTTTCTTT. The variable domain in full, with the rest retrieved from reference TRBV7-2 and TRBJ1-1, is GAGVSQSPSNKVTEKGKDVELRCDPISGHTALYWYRQSLGQGLEFLIYFQGNSAPDKSGLPSDRFSAERTGGSVSTLTIQRTQQEDSAVYLCASTFLAGGLNTEAFFGQGTRLTVV.

This chain joins TRBV7-2 and TRBJ1-6; D is uncertain. CDR1 and CDR2 (germline): SGHTA, FQGNSA. The CDR3 sequence is 13 residues long. The V and J ends lost 4 bases and 9 bases respectively, with 10 bases between them. The CDR3: CASSSTEGSPLHF. The CDR3, as DNA: TGTGCCAGCAGCTCGACGGAGGGTTCACCCCTCCACTTT.

This clone came up once. DNA for the CDR3: TGTGCCAGCCACCCGGGGTTAGCGTACGGAGATACGCAGTATTTT. Its protein product is CASHPGLAYGDTQYF. The chain uses TRBV27 and TRBJ2-3, with D tentatively TRBD2 (5 bases). The V end was cut by 8 bases, the J end by 5 bases, with 20 bases between. This CDR3 comprises 15 residues. Germline V CDR1 and CDR2: MNHEY, SMNVEV (reference sequence).

The sample holds one count of this clone. This chain connects TRBV5-6 to TRBJ2-5, with D perhaps TRBD1 (5 bases). The germline V gene encodes CDR1 SGHDT and CDR2 YYEEEE. With 4 bases removed from V and 1 base from J, the gap between germline ends came to 14 bases. This CDR3 spans 15 amino acids. CDR3 loop: CASSQEIGVQETQYF. CDR3 DNA sequence: TGTGCCAGCAGCCAAGAGATAGGGGTCCAAGAGACCCAGTACTTC.

The CDR3 DNA reads as TGTGCCAGCAGCTCCCGGGACAGGGGGAGGAGGACCGGGGAGCTGTTTTTT. Residues: CASSSRDRGRRTGELFF. This rearrangement joins TRBV13 to TRBJ2-2; 11 bases line up with TRBD1. V was clipped by 4 bases and J by 5 bases; unmatched bases: 9. Germline CDR1 PRHDT, CDR2 FYEKMQ (reference sequence). The CDR3 consists of 17 residues.

The chain recombines TRBV11-2 with TRBJ1-2, with D hard to call. This CDR3 is built from 14 residues. Trimming took 3 bases from V and 1 from J, leaving 9 bases between them. Germline V gene sequence: CDR1 SGHAT, CDR2 FQNNGV. CDR3 nucleotide sequence: TGTGCCAGCAGCTTCACGGGGAATAACTATGGCTACACCTTC. It translates to CASSFTGNNYGYTF.